The sequence of this TCR beta chain was determined in a study of cytomegalovirus exposure and HLA in healthy donors. Notes on the study in general: The study listed around 150 cytomegalovirus-associated TCR beta chains.

It was with 60 Vbeta and 13 Jbeta primers that the PCR ran. Sequencing used immunoSEQ multiplex PCR; TCRdb keeps in-frame clones, though not all of them. The sample holds 100,000 or so clones, around 68% seen once. Regarding this clone: Its cognate antigen is unknown.

This CDR3 spans 16 amino acids. Germline V gives CDR1 SGHVS, CDR2 FQNEAQ. Trimming took 0 bases from V and 1 from J; bases not matched to a gene: 4. The sample comprised PBMCs. This sequence joins TRBV7-8 and TRBJ1-1; 8 nucleotides match TRBD1. The clonotype was recovered from a man aged 50 to 60 in good health and CMV-seronegative. This CDR3 reads CASSLAPGTGNTEAFF. CDR3 nucleotides: TGTGCCAGCAGCTTAGCGCCCGGGACAGGGAACACTGAAGCTTTCTTT. Full variable domain (remainder filled in from reference TRBV7-8 and TRBJ1-1): GAGVSQSPRYKVAKRGQDVALRCDPISGHVSLFWYQQALGQGPEFLTYFQNEAQLDKSGLPSDRFFAERPEGSVSTLKIQRTQQEDSAVYLCASSLAPGTGNTEAFFGQGTRLTVV.